The source of this T cell receptor beta chain is a study of CD8 T cells in ankylosing spondylitis. The germline V and J ends were trimmed by 7 bases and 1 base, with 13 bases remaining between them. The CDR3 consists of 14 residues. One entry per CDR3 protein results from TCRdb running MiXCR on the 5' RACE reads. The table has tens of thousands of distinct CDR3 sequences, roughly 6.1% seen once. In its sample, this clonotype was seen many times. Sequenced: synovial fluid, either unsorted or a sorted T cell fraction (not recorded which). The rearrangement joins TRBV12-3 or TRBV12-4 to TRBJ1-1; a possible D gene is TRBD1 (5 bases). The origin of this receptor is a male donor with ankylosing spondylitis. The DNA for the CDR3 is TGTGCCAGCACCCTGACAGAACCGAACACTGAAGCTTTCTTT. It specifies CASTLTEPNTEAFF.